The T cell receptor beta chain under discussion was sequenced for a study of T-cell reconstitution after alpha-beta-depleted transplantation in children. Unique molecular identifiers were incorporated into the prepared TCRbeta library. TCRdb reanalysed the PCR reads using MiXCR and keeps one entry per CDR3 protein. The table shows 81,000 or so distinct CDR3 sequences, with 15% to 17% occurring only once. Whole-study findings and limits: The high TCRbeta diversity at day 60 in some patients came from surviving recipient T cells and thymic progenitors. A year had passed since transplant, and T-cell counts and diversity by then came mostly from newly produced T cells. Expanded graft clones numbering several hundred reportedly gave rise to alpha-beta T cells about two months after transplant.

Worth noting for this clonotype: The target antigen is unknown.

Germline values: CDR1 SGHRS, CDR2 YFSETQ. The CDR3 covers 16 residues. Trimming took 4 bases from V and 4 from J, leaving 18 bases between them. The sample in question was PBMCs, mostly from graft donor cells, obtained 180 days after TCRalphabeta/CD19-depleted stem cell transplant. The rearrangement joins TRBV5-1 to TRBJ2-1, with D perhaps TRBD2 (7 bases). The clonotype comes from a male patient aged 2-10 years who had a stem cell transplant for acute lymphoblastic leukemia, so the T cells may come from the graft donor. The CDR3 region has the DNA TGCGCCAGCAGCGACCCGGGGGGCCCCCTTTACAATGAGCAGTTCTTC. It is translated as CASSDPGGPLYNEQFF.